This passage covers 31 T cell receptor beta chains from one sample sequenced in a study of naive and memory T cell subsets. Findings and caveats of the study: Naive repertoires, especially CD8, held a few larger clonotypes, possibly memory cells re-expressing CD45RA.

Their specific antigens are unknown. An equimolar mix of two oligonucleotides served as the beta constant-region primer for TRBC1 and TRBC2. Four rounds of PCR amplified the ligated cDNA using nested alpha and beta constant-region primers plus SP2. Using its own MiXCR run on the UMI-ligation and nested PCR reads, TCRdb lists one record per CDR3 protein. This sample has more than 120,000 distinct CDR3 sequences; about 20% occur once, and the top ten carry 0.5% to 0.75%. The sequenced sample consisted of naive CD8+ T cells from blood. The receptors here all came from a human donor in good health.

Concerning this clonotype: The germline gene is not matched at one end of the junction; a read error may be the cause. Here the CDR3 DNA reads TGTGCCAGCAGTCTAGCGGGAGCATGGGTCGAGCAGTACTTC. It is translated as CASSLAGAWVEQYF. The chain uses TRBV12-3 or TRBV12-4 and TRBJ2-7; 10 nucleotides agree with TRBD2. CDR3 length: 14 residues.

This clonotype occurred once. CDR3 sequence reads: CASSHGTGVQETQYF. CDR3 DNA: TGTGCCAGCAGTCACGGGACAGGAGTCCAAGAGACCCAGTACTTC. This chain connects TRBV28 to TRBJ2-5, with 8 positions matching TRBD1. The germline V gene has CDR1 MDHEN and CDR2 SYDVKM. The CDR3 runs to 15 residues. Trimming at V came to 5 bases and at J to 1 base, leaving 6 bases not matched to a gene.

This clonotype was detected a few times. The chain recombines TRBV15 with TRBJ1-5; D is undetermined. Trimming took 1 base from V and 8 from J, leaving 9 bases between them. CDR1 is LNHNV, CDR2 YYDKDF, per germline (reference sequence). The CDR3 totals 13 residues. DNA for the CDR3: TGTGCCACCAGCAGAGTTTTTATTGAGCCCCAGCATTTT. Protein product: CATSRVFIEPQHF.

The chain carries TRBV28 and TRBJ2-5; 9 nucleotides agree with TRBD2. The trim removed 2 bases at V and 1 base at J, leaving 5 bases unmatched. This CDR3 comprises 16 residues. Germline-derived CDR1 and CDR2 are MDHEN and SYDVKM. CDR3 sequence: CASSLGTSGFQETQYF. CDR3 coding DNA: TGTGCCAGCAGTTTAGGTACTAGCGGGTTCCAAGAGACCCAGTACTTC.

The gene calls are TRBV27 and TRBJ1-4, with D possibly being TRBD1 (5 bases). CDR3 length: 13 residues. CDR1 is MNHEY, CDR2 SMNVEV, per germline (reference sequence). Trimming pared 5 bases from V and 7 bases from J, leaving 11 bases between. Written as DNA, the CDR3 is TGTGCCAGCAGTCCCAACGGGGGTGAAAAACTGTTTTTT. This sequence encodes CASSPNGGEKLFF.

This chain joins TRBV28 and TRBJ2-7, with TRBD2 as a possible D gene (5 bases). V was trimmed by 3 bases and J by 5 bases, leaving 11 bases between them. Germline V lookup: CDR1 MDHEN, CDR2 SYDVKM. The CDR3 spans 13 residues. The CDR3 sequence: CASSLAGNDEQYF. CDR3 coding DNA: TGTGCCAGCAGTTTGGCCGGGAATGACGAGCAGTACTTC. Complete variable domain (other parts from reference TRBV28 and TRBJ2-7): DVKVTQSSRYLVKRTGEKVFLECVQDMDHENMFWYRQDPGLGLRLIYFSYDVKMKEKGDIPEGYSVSREKKERFSLILESASTNQTSMYLCASSLAGNDEQYFGPGTRLTVT.

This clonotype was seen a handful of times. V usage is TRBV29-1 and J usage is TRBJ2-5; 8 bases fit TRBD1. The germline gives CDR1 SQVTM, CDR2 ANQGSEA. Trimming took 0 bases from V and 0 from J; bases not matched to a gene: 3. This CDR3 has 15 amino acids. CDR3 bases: TGCAGCGTTGAAGACCTGGGACAGGACCAAGAGACCCAGTACTTC. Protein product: CSVEDLGQDQETQYF. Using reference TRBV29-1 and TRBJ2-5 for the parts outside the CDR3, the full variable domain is SAVISQKPSRDICQRGTSLTIQCQVDSQVTMMFWYRQQPGQSLTLIATANQGSEATYESGFVIDKFPISRPNLTFSTLTVSNMSPEDSSIYLCSVEDLGQDQETQYFGPGTRLLVL.

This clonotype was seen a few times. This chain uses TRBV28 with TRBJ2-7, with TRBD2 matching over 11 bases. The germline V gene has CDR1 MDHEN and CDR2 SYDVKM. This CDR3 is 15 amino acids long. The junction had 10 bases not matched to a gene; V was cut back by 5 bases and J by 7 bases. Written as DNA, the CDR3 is TGTGCCAGCAGTCGGATTGTAGCGGGAGGGAGAGAGCAGTACTTC. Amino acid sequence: CASSRIVAGGREQYF.

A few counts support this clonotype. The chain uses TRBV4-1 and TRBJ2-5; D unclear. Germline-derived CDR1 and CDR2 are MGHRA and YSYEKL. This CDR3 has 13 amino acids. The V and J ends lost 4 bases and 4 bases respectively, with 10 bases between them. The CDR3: CASSPGPPETQYF. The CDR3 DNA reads TGCGCCAGCAGCCCCGGTCCTCCAGAGACCCAGTACTTC.

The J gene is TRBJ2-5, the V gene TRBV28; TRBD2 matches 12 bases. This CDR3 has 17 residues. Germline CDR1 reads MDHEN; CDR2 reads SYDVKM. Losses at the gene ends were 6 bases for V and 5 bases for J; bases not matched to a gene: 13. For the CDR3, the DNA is TGTGCCAGCAGCCCTATCGGACTAGCGGGATGGAGGGAGACCCAGTACTTC. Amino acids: CASSPIGLAGWRETQYF.

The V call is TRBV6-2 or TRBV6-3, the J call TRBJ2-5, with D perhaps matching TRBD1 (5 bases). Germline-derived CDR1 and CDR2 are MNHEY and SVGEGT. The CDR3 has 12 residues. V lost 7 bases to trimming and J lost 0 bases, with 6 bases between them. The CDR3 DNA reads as TGTGCCAGCACAGGGTACCAAGAGACCCAGTACTTC. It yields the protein CASTGYQETQYF.

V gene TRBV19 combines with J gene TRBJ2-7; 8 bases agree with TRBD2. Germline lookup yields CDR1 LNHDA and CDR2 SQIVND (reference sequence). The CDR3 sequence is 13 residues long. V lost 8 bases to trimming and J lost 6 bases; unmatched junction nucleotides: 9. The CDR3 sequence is CASAPGGPGEQYF. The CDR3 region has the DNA TGTGCCAGTGCACCGGGAGGGCCGGGCGAGCAGTACTTC.

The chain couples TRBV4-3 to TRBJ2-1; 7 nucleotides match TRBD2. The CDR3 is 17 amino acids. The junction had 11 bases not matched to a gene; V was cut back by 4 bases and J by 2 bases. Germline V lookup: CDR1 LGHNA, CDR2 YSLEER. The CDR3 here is CASSLHTLAETYNEQFF. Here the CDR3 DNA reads TGCGCCAGCAGCCTCCACACCCTAGCGGAAACCTACAATGAGCAGTTCTTC.

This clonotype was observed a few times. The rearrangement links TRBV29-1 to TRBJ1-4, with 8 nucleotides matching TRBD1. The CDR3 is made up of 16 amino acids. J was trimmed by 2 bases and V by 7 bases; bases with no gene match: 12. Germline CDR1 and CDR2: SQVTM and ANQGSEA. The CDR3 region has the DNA TGCAGCGCGGGATCGACCAGGGGGCTTACTAATGAAAAACTGTTTTTT. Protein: CSAGSTRGLTNEKLFF.

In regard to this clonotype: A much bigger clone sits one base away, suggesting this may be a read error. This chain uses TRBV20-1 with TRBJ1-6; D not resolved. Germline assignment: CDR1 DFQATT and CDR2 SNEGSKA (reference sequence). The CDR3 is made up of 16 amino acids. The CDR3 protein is CSARGTDDSYNSHLHF. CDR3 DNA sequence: TGCAGTGCTAGAGGCACAGACGACTCCTATAATTCACACCTCCACTTT.

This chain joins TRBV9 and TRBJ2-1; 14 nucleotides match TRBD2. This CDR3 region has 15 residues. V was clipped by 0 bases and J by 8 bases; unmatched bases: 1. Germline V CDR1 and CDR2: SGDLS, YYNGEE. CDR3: CASSVAGLAGDEQFF. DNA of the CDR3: TGTGCCAGCAGCGTAGCGGGACTAGCGGGAGATGAGCAGTTCTTC.

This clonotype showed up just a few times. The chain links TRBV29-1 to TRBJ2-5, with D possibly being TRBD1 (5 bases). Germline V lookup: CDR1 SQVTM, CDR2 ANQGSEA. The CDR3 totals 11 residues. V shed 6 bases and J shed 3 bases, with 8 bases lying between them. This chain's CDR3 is CSVVTEETQYF. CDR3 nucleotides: TGCAGCGTCGTGACAGAAGAGACCCAGTACTTC. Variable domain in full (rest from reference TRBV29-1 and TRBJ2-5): SAVISQKPSRDICQRGTSLTIQCQVDSQVTMMFWYRQQPGQSLTLIATANQGSEATYESGFVIDKFPISRPNLTFSTLTVSNMSPEDSSIYLCSVVTEETQYFGPGTRLLVL.

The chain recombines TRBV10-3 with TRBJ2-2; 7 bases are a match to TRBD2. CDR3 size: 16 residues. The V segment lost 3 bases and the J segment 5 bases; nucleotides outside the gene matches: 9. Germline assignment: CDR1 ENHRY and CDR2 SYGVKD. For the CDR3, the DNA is TGTGCCATCAGTGACGGGGGAGGGCCGGGAACCGGGGAGCTGTTTTTT. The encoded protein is CAISDGGGPGTGELFF.

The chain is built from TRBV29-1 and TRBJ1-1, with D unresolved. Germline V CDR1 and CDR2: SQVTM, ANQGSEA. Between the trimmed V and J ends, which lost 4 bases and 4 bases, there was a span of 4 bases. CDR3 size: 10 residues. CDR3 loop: CSVARTEAFF. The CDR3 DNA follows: TGCAGCGTTGCTCGCACTGAAGCTTTCTTT.

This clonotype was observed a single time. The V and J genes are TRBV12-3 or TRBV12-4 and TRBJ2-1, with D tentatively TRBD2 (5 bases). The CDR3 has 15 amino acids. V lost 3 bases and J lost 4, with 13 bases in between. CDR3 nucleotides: TGTGCCAGCAGTTTCGGAGCTCAGCGGTACAATGAGCAGTTCTTC. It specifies CASSFGAQRYNEQFF.

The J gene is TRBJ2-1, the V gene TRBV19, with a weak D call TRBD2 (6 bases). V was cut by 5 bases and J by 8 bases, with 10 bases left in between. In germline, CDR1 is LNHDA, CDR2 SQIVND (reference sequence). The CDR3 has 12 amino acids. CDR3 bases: TGTGCCAGTAGTTTCTGGGAGGATGAGCAGTTCTTC. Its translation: CASSFWEDEQFF.

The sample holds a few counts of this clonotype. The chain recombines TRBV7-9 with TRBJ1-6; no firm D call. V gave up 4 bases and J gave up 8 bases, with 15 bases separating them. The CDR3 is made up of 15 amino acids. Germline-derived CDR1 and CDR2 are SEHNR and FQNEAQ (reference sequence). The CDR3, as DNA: TGTGCCAGCAGCTCGACTTCGACGTACGATTCACCCCTCCACTTT. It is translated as CASSSTSTYDSPLHF.

CDR3 nucleotides: TGCGCCAGCAGCCCCTCAGACAGGACCTACGAGCAGTACTTC. Translation gives CASSPSDRTYEQYF. V is TRBV4-1 and J is TRBJ2-7, with D maybe TRBD1 (6 bases). CDR3 length: 14 residues. From germline, CDR1 is MGHRA and CDR2 YSYEKL. Trimming shortened V by 4 bases and J by 2 bases, and 12 bases separated the two germline ends.

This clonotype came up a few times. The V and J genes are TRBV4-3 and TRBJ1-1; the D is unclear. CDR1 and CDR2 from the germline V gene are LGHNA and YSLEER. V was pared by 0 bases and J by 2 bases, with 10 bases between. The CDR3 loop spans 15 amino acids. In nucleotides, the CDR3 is TGCGCCAGCAGCCAAGAAAAGTTTACCAACACTGAAGCTTTCTTT. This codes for CASSQEKFTNTEAFF.

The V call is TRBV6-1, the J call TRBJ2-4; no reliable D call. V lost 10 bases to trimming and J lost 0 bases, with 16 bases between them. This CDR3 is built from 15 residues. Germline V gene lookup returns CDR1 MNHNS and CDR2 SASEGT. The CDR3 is CANTSKVLAKNIQYF. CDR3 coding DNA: TGTGCCAACACATCAAAAGTCCTAGCCAAAAACATTCAGTACTTC.

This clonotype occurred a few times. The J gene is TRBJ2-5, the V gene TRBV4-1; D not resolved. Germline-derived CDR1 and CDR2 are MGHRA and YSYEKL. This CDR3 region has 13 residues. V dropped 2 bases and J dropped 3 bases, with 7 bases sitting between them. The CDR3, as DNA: TGCGCCAGCAGCCAATGGGGTGAAGAGACCCAGTACTTC. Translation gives CASSQWGEETQYF.

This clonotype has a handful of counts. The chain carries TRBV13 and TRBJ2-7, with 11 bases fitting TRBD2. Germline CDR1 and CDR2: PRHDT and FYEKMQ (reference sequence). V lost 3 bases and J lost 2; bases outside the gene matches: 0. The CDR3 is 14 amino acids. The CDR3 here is CASSFSGRAYEQYF. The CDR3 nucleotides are TGTGCCAGCAGCTTTAGCGGGAGGGCCTACGAGCAGTACTTC.

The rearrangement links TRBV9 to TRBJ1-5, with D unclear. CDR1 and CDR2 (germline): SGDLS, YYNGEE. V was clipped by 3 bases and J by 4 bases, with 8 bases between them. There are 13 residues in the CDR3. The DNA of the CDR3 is TGTGCCAGCAGCGCCGACTCGAATCAGCCCCAGCATTTT. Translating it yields CASSADSNQPQHF.

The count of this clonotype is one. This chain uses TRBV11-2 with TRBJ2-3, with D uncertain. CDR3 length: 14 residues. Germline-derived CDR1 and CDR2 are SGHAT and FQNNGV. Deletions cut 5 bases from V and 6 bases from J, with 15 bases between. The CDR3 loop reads CASSPRASRDTQYF. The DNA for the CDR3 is TGTGCCAGCAGCCCCCGGGCCAGTCGCGATACGCAGTATTTT.

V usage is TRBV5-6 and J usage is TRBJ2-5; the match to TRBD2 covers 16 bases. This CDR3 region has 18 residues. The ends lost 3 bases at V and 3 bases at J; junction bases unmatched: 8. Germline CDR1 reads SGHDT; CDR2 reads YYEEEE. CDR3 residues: CASSWGTSGRAFEETQYF. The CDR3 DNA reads TGTGCCAGCAGCTGGGGGACTAGCGGGAGGGCCTTCGAAGAGACCCAGTACTTC.

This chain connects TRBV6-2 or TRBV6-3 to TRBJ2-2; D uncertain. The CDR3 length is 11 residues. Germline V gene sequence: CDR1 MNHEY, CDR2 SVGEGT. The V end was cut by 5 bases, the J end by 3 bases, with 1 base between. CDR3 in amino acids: CASSHTGELFF. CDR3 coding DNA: TGTGCCAGCAGTCACACCGGGGAGCTGTTTTTT.